What follows is one T cell receptor beta chain and its context. In the study's own analysis: Cell counts per sample came from amplifying reference gene primers. This table comes from immunoSEQ multiplex PCR, and its TCRdb copy is limited to in-frame clones, with some not included. The DNA was the basis for D and trimming; V, J and clone size are from that table. The data show about 74,000 clones, around 88% seen once. This sample was included in a study of blood T cell repertoires in COVID-19. Study-level information: The study drew acute and convalescent COVID-19 samples from the United States, Italy and Spain. T cells, B-cell-depleted T cells, or PBMCs provided the cDNA or gDNA that served as material.

Material: peripheral blood. The sequence was collected from an elderly woman with active or convalescent COVID-19.

In DNA form, the CDR3 reads TGTGCCAGCAGCTTGCCTCTAGCGGGGGTTAGGGATACGCAGTATTTT. Encoded protein: CASSLPLAGVRDTQYF. The chain is built from TRBV5-4 and TRBJ2-3; TRBD2 matches at 10 bases. Looked up from germline, CDR1 is SGHNT and CDR2 is YYREEE (reference sequence). V trimming: 1 base; J trimming: 6 bases; junction bases outside the gene matches: 8. The CDR3 consists of 16 residues. The variable domain in full, with the rest retrieved from reference TRBV5-4 and TRBJ2-3, is ETGVTQSPTHLIKTRGQQVTLRCSSQSGHNTVSWYQQALGQGPQFIFQYYREEENGRGNFPPRFSGLQFPNYSSELNVNALELDDSALYLCASSLPLAGVRDTQYFGPGTRLTVL.